This TCR beta chain is drawn from a study of T cells in Graves' hyperthyroidism and ophthalmopathy. Calling Graves' hyperthyroidism stable meant ophthalmopathy did not progress within 18 months. Researchers took RNA transcripts and amplified the TCR beta CDR3 regions from them. Using the HTBI primer set, a first-round RT-PCR was run on the TCR CDR3. TCRdb re-called the multiplex PCR reads with MiXCR, one entry per CDR3 protein. The table includes 750,000 to 950,000 distinct CDR3 sequences, approximately 40% detected once. This CDR3 has 14 amino acids. Trimming removed 2 bases from V and 7 bases from J; junction bases left unmatched: 5. In germline, CDR1 is SNHLY, CDR2 FYNNEI.

The clonotype comes from a man younger than 35 with Graves' hyperthyroidism. Sequenced material: blood. This chain uses TRBV2 with TRBJ1-5; the match to TRBD1 covers 7 bases. CDR3 in amino acids: CASSEWQGVQPQHF. The CDR3 coding sequence is TGTGCCAGCAGTGAATGGCAGGGGGTACAGCCCCAGCATTTT.